Listed here are 9 T cell receptor beta chains from one sample, sequenced in a study of breast tumors, draining lymph nodes, adjacent tissues. MiXCR was run by TCRdb on the multiplex PCR reads, yielding one entry per CDR3 protein. The table shows approximately 120,000 distinct CDR3 sequences, with approximately 21% occurring only once. Samples came from axillary lymph nodes draining the breast cancer. The sample consisted of axillary lymph node tissue. These receptors came from a female donor with breast cancer. Some clones in this sample may be carry-over from other donors' samples.

On this clonotype itself: This sequence may be a read error, since a much larger clone differs from it by one base. The conserved phenylalanine or tryptophan normally closing the CDR3 is absent here, so this likely arose from a read error. The chain employs TRBV11-2 and TRBJ2-5; 9 bases are a match to TRBD2. Trimming took 3 bases from V and 1 from J; bases not matched to a gene: 6. The CDR3 contains 16 residues. Per germline, CDR1 SGHAT and CDR2 FQNNGV. This chain's CDR3 is CASSFLAGGPQETQYL. The CDR3 bases are TGTGCCAGCAGCTTTCTGGCGGGAGGGCCCCAAGAGACCCAGTACCTC.

This clonotype was counted at least ten times. The V gene is TRBV3-1, the J gene TRBJ2-3; D possibly corresponds to TRBD2 (5 bases). Germline V CDR1 and CDR2: LGHDT, YNNKEL (reference sequence). The CDR3 runs to 15 residues. V was trimmed by 7 bases and J by 0 bases, leaving 14 bases between them. CDR3 sequence: CASKERHSSTDTQYF. As DNA, the CDR3 is TGTGCCAGCAAGGAGCGGCACTCTAGCACAGATACGCAGTATTTT.

A remark on this clonotype: This clone may be a read error of a much larger clone one base away. The V gene is TRBV20-1, the J gene TRBJ1-4; 7 bases are a match to TRBD1. Germline V gene lookup returns CDR1 DFQATT and CDR2 SNEGSKA (reference sequence). This CDR3 has 13 residues. The CDR3 nucleotides are TGCAGTGCGCCGACAGGGACCCTTGAAGAACTGTTTTTT. This translates into CSAPTGTLEELFF.

This clonotype showed up just a few times. This could be a read error, since a much larger clone is one nucleotide away. This rearrangement joins TRBV5-1 to TRBJ2-1; D gene ambiguous. The CDR3 loop spans 14 amino acids. Trimming left V 1 base short and J 4 bases short, with 9 bases between. CDR1 and CDR2 from the germline V gene are SGHRS and YFSETQ. Here the CDR3 DNA reads TGCGCCAGCAGCTTGCAACCTACTTACAATGAGCAGTTCTTC. It encodes CASSLQPTYNEQFF.

This clonotype was found a few times. The gene calls are TRBV28 and TRBJ1-4; D may be TRBD1 (6 bases). Trimming removed 5 bases from V and 4 bases from J, with 17 bases in between. CDR1 and CDR2 from the germline V gene are MDHEN and SYDVKM. The length of the CDR3 is 16 residues. DNA for the CDR3: TGTGCCAGCAGTCCCAAAGGGGGAGTGGGTAATGAAAAACTGTTTTTT. This gives the protein CASSPKGGVGNEKLFF.

This clonotype was seen many times. The chain links TRBV4-1 to TRBJ1-2; D is unresolved. The CDR3 loop spans 11 amino acids. Trimming removed 10 bases at V and 3 bases at J, with 9 bases between. CDR1 is MGHRA, CDR2 YSYEKL, per germline. CDR3 coding DNA: TGCGCCACCCGTTCGGACTATGGCTACACCTTC. Amino acid sequence: CATRSDYGYTF.

This clonotype appeared many times. This sequence joins TRBV7-9 and TRBJ2-7, with a weak D call TRBD1 (6 bases). CDR3 length equals 14 residues. The germline V and J ends were trimmed by 5 bases and 6 bases, with 17 bases remaining between them. The germline V gene has CDR1 SEHNR and CDR2 FQNEAQ (reference sequence). CDR3 amino acids: CASSADRLVSEQYF. CDR3 DNA sequence: TGTGCCAGCAGCGCCGACAGGTTAGTCTCCGAGCAGTACTTC.

This chain links TRBV28 with TRBJ2-2; D not certain. The V end was cut by 11 bases, the J end by 6 bases, with 13 bases between. The CDR3 runs to 12 residues. Germline lookup yields CDR1 MDHEN and CDR2 SYDVKM. The CDR3 here is CAGLDNAGELFF. The DNA for the CDR3 is TGTGCCGGCCTTGATAACGCCGGGGAGCTGTTTTTT.

This clonotype was detected many times. This sequence joins TRBV19 and TRBJ1-2; no definite D call. There are 11 residues in the CDR3. Germline CDR1 and CDR2: LNHDA and SQIVND (reference sequence). V gave up 6 bases and J gave up 2 bases, with 4 bases separating them. As DNA, the CDR3 is TGTGCCAGTAGGAGAAACTATGGCTACACCTTC. Its protein product is CASRRNYGYTF. The variable domain in full, completed from reference TRBV19 and TRBJ1-2, reads DGGITQSPKYLFRKEGQNVTLSCEQNLNHDAMYWYRQDPGQGLRLIYYSQIVNDFQKGDIAEGYSVSREKKESFPLTVTSAQKNPTAFYLCASRRNYGYTFGSGTRLTVV.